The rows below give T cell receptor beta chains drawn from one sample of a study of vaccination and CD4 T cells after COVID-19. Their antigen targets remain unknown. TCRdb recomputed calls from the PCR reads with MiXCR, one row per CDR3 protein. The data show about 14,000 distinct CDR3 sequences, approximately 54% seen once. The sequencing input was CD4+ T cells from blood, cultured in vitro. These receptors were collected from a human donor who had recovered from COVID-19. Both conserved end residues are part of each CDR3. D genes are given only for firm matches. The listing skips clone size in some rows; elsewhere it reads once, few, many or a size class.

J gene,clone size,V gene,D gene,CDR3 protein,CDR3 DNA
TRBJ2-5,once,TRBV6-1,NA,CASSAGGGGLGETQYF,TGTGCCAGCAGTGCGGGGGGTGGGGGGCTCGGCGAGACCCAGTACTTC
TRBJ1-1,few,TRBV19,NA,CASSIQGAGGTEAFF,TGTGCCAGTAGTATCCAAGGGGCGGGAGGCACTGAAGCTTTCTTT
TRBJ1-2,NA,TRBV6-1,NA,CASRVQGAYGYTF,TGTGCCAGCAGGGTACAGGGTGCCTATGGCTACACCTTC
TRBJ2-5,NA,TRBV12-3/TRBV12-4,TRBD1,CASSLSGTGQETQYF,TGTGCCAGCAGTTTGAGTGGGACAGGACAAGAGACCCAGTACTTC
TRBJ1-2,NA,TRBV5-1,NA,CASRGQGFNYGYTF,TGCGCCAGCAGGGGTCAGGGATTTAACTATGGCTACACCTTC
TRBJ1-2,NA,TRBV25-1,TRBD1,CASSGDRDDYGYTF,TGTGCCAGCAGTGGGGACAGGGATGATTATGGCTACACCTTC
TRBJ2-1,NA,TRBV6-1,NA,CASSVGGAANEQFF,TGTGCCAGCAGTGTGGGCGGGGCTGCCAATGAGCAGTTCTTC
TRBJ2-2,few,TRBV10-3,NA,CAIRPALNTGELFF,TGTGCCATCCGACCGGCCCTGAACACCGGGGAGCTGTTTTTT
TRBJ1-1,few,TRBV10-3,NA,CAISELMNTEAFF,TGTGCCATCAGTGAGCTCATGAACACTGAAGCTTTCTTT
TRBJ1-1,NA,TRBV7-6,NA,CASSLGPGRTEAFF,TGTGCCAGCAGCTTAGGCCCAGGACGTACTGAAGCTTTCTTT
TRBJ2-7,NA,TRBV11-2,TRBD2,CASRTSGTVYEQYF,TGTGCCAGCAGGACTAGCGGGACCGTCTACGAGCAGTACTTC
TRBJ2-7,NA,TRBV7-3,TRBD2,CASSFTSGKIYEQYF,TGTGCCAGCAGCTTTACTAGCGGGAAGATCTACGAGCAGTACTTC
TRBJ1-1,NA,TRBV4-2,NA,CASSQARARREAFF,TGTGCCAGCAGCCAAGCGCGGGCAAGGCGTGAAGCTTTCTTT
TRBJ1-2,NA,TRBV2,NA,CASKLGGRGIFYGYTF,TGTGCCAGCAAATTGGGTGGGAGGGGGATCTTCTATGGCTACACCTTC
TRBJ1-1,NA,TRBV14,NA,CASSQSQNTEAFF,TGTGCCAGCAGCCAATCCCAGAACACTGAAGCTTTCTTT
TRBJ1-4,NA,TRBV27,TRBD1,CASRNRGNEKLFF,TGTGCCAGCAGGAACAGGGGTAATGAAAAACTGTTTTTT
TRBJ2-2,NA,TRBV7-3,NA,CASSSGLYGTGELFF,TGTGCCAGCAGCTCGGGTCTTTACGGAACCGGGGAGCTGTTTTTT
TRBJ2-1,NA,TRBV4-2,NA,CASSPARGNEQFF,TGTGCCAGCAGCCCGGCACGGGGTAATGAGCAGTTCTTC
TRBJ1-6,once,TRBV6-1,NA,CASSGWTGNSPLHF,TGTGCCAGCAGTGGCTGGACGGGAAATTCACCCCTCCACTTT
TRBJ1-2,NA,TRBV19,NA,CASSPLGQKGIDGYTF,TGTGCCAGTAGTCCCCTCGGACAGAAGGGGATAGATGGCTACACCTTC
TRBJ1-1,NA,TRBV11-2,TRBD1,CASSSQTGVAFF,TGTGCCAGCAGCTCACAGACAGGGGTAGCTTTCTTT
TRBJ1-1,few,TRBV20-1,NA,CSAPPTEAFF,TGCAGTGCCCCTCCCACTGAAGCTTTCTTT
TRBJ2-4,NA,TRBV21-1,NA,CATREGGQALQYF,TGTGCCACCAGAGAGGGAGGACAGGCCCTTCAGTACTTC
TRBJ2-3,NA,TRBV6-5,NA,CASSYRNRATDTQYF,TGTGCCAGCAGTTACCGTAACAGGGCAACAGATACGCAGTATTTT
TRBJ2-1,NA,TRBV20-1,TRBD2,CSARTSVGYNEQFF,TGCAGTGCTAGGACTAGCGTAGGCTACAATGAGCAGTTCTTC
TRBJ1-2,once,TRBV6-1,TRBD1,CASSESTGPYGYTF,TGTGCCAGCAGTGAATCGACAGGGCCCTATGGCTACACCTTC
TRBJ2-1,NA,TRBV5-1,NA,CASSLAGGGENEQFF,TGCGCCAGCAGCTTGGCAGGAGGCGGGGAAAATGAGCAGTTCTTC
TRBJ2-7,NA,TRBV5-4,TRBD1,CASSRRDRNNEQYF,TGTGCCAGCAGCCGCCGGGACAGGAACAACGAGCAGTACTTC
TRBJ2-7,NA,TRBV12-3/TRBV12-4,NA,CASSFRRNYEQYF,TGTGCCAGCAGTTTTCGTAGGAACTACGAGCAGTACTTC
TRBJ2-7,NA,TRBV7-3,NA,CASSLGGGTRSSYEQYF,TGTGCCAGCAGCTTAGGTGGGGGGACCAGGAGCTCCTACGAGCAGTACTTC
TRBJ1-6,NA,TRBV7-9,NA,CASSAWTPVNSPLHF,TGTGCCAGCAGCGCATGGACACCCGTTAATTCACCCCTCCACTTT
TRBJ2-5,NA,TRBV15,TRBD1,CATSSDRGRRETQYF,TGTGCCACCAGCTCGGACAGGGGGCGCCGAGAGACCCAGTACTTC
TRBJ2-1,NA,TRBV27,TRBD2,CASSLSIRLAGFNEQFF,TGTGCCAGCAGTTTATCGATAAGACTAGCGGGATTCAATGAGCAGTTCTTC
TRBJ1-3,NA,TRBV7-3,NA,CASSRSQGPGNTIYF,TGTGCCAGCAGCAGATCCCAGGGGCCGGGAAACACCATATATTTT
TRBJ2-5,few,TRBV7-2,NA,CASSLQEGRETQYF,TGTGCCAGCAGCTTACAGGAGGGCCGAGAGACCCAGTACTTC
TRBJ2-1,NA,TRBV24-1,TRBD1,CATSDISGQGVQNEQFF,TGTGCCACCAGTGATATTTCGGGACAGGGCGTCCAAAATGAGCAGTTCTTC
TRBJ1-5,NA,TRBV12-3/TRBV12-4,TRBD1,CASSRKTGQGQPQHF,TGTGCCAGCAGCCGTAAGACAGGGCAAGGCCAGCCCCAGCATTTT
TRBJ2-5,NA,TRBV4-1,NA,CASSPPRRQETQYF,TGCGCCAGCAGCCCGCCACGCCGCCAAGAGACCCAGTACTTC
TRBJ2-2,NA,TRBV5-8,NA,CASRLPRPLNTGELFF,TGTGCCAGCAGGTTGCCTCGGCCCTTGAACACCGGGGAGCTGTTTTTT
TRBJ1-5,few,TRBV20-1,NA,CSARLGGARGDQPQHF,TGCAGTGCTAGGCTGGGGGGGGCGCGTGGTGATCAGCCCCAGCATTTT
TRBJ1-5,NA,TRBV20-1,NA,CSAPTGSGQPQHF,TGCAGTGCCCCTACAGGGTCGGGTCAGCCCCAGCATTTT
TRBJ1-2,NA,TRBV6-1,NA,CASSPPQGRQGGYTF,TGTGCCAGCAGCCCACCCCAGGGGCGCCAGGGAGGCTACACCTTC
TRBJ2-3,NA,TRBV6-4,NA,CASSEGRENTQYF,TGTGCCAGCAGTGAAGGCAGGGAAAATACGCAGTATTTT
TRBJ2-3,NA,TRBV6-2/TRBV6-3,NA,CASTTRGSTDTQYF,TGTGCCAGCACCACCCGCGGCTCTACAGATACGCAGTATTTT
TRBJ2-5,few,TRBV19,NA,CASSPGLKPQETQYF,TGTGCCAGTAGTCCTGGACTGAAACCACAAGAGACCCAGTACTTC
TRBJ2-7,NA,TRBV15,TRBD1,CATSRVSGQGFNEQYF,TGTGCCACCAGCAGAGTGTCAGGACAGGGCTTTAACGAGCAGTACTTC
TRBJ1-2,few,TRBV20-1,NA,CSAASRQALSLEYGYTF,TGCAGTGCGGCTTCTCGACAGGCCCTGTCGCTGGAGTATGGCTACACCTTC
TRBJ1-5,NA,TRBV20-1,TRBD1,CSATTGSGQPQHF,TGCAGTGCTACGACAGGGAGCGGGCAGCCCCAGCATTTT
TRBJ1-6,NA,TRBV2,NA,CASSESWLEHSPLHF,TGTGCCAGCAGTGAATCGTGGCTGGAGCATTCACCCCTCCACTTT
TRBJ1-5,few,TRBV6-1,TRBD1,CASRSGGSEQPQHF,TGTGCCAGCAGATCAGGGGGCTCGGAACAGCCCCAGCATTTT
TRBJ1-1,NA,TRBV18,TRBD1,CAGSPQGGENTEAFF,TGTGCCGGCTCACCACAGGGGGGCGAAAACACTGAAGCTTTCTTT
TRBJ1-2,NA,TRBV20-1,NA,CSARPPTGNYGYTF,TGCAGTGCTCGCCCTCCGACTGGGAACTATGGCTACACCTTC
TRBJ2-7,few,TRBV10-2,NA,CASSDRNSYEQYF,TGCGCCAGCAGCGACAGGAACTCCTACGAGCAGTACTTC
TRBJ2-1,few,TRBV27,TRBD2,CASSPYRLAAYNEQFF,TGTGCCAGCAGTCCTTACCGGCTAGCGGCCTACAATGAGCAGTTCTTC
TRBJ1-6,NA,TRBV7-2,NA,CASSSRGASYNSPLHF,TGTGCCAGCAGCTCACGAGGGGCTTCGTATAATTCACCCCTCCACTTT
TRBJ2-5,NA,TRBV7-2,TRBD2,CASSLPLGGQETQYF,TGTGCCAGCAGCTTACCCTTGGGGGGGCAAGAGACCCAGTACTTC